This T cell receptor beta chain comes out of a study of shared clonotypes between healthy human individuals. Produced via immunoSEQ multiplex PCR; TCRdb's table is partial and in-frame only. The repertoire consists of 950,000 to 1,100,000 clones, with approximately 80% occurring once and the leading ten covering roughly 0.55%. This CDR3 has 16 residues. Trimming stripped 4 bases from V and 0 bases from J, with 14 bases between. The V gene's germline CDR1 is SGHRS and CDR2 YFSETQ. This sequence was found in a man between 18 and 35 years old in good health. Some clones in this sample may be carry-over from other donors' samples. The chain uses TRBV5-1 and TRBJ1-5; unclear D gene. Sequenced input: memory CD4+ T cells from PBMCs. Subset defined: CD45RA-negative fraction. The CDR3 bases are TGCGCCAGCAGCCCGGAAGGCACAAATAGCAATCAGCCCCAGCATTTT. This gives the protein CASSPEGTNSNQPQHF.